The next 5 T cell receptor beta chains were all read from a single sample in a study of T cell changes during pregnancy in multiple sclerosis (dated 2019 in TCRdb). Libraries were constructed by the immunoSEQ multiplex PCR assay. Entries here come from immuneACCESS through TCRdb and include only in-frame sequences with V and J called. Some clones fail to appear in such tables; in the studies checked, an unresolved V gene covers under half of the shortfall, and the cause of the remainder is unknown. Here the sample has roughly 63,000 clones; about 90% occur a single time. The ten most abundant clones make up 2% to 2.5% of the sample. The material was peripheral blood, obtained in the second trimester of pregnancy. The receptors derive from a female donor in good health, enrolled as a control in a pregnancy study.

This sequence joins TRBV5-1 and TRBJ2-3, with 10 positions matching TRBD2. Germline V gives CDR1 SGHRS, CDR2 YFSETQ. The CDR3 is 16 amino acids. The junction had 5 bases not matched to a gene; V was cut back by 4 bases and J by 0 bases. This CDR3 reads CASSPRAGGSTDTQYF. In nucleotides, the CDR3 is TGCGCCAGCAGCCCAAGAGCGGGGGGGAGCACAGATACGCAGTATTTT.

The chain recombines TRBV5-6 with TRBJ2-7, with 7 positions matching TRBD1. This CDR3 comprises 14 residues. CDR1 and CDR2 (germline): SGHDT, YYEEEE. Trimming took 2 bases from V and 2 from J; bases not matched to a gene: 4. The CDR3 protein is CASSFRDSAYEQYF. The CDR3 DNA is TGTGCCAGCAGCTTCCGGGACAGCGCCTACGAGCAGTACTTC.

The CDR3 protein is CASSVVQGGGYTF. The CDR3 DNA reads as TGTGCCAGCAGCGTAGTACAGGGGGGAGGCTACACCTTC. V gene TRBV9 combines with J gene TRBJ1-2, with 8 bases matching TRBD1. This CDR3 has 13 amino acids. With 0 bases clipped from V and 8 bases from J, the junction kept 3 bases outside the gene matches. The germline V gene has CDR1 SGDLS and CDR2 YYNGEE.

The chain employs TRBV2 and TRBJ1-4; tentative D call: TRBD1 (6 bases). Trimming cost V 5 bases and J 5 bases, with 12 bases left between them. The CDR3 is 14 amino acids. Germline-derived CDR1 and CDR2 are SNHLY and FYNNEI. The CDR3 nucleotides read TGTGCCAGCAGTACACAGGGATCCAATGAAAAACTGTTTTTT. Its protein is CASSTQGSNEKLFF.

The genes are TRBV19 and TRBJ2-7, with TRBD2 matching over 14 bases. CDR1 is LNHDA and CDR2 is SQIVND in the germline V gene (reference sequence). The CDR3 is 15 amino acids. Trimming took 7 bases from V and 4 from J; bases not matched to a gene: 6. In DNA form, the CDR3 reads TGTGCCAGTAAACGGGGACTAGCGGGAGCATACGAGCAGTACTTC. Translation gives CASKRGLAGAYEQYF.